These T cell receptor beta chains were read from a single sample in a study of blood T cell repertoires in COVID-19. Sequencing was performed with immunoSEQ multiplex PCR; in TCRdb, only in-frame clones are kept and a portion is missing. The repertoire holds 90,000 to 150,000 clones, with 85% to 90% as singletons. The sample comprised peripheral blood. The receptors come from an elderly man with acute or convalescent COVID-19. The CDR3 runs from the conserved cysteine through the conserved F or W. Fields, in order: V gene, J gene, D gene, clone size, CDR3 protein, CDR3 DNA. The D gene is left open where the match is weak. The listing skips clone size in some rows; elsewhere it reads once, few, many or a size class.

v_call: TRBV5-3; j_call: TRBJ2-7; d_call: TRBD2; clone_size: NA; cdr3_aa: CARSLTSGYTEQYF; cdr3_nt: TGTGCCAGAAGCCTGACTAGCGGATATACCGAGCAGTACTTC
v_call: TRBV6-5; j_call: TRBJ2-7; d_call: TRBD2; clone_size: NA; cdr3_aa: CASSRGTSGSEQYF; cdr3_nt: TGTGCCAGCAGCCGCGGGACTAGCGGGAGCGAGCAGTACTTC
v_call: TRBV7-6; j_call: TRBJ2-6; d_call: NA; clone_size: NA; cdr3_aa: CASSPLGGFGANVLTF; cdr3_nt: TGTGCCAGCAGCCCCCTTGGGGGCTTTGGGGCCAACGTCCTGACTTTC
v_call: TRBV11-2; j_call: TRBJ1-2; d_call: NA; clone_size: NA; cdr3_aa: CASSLEEGRGGYTF; cdr3_nt: TGTGCCAGCAGCTTAGAGGAGGGAAGAGGAGGCTACACCTTC
v_call: TRBV3-1/TRBV3-2; j_call: TRBJ1-2; d_call: TRBD1; clone_size: NA; cdr3_aa: CASSPLPTGPSHYGYTF; cdr3_nt: TGTGCCAGCAGCCCCTTACCGACAGGGCCTTCCCACTATGGCTACACCTTC
v_call: TRBV4-3; j_call: TRBJ2-7; d_call: TRBD1; clone_size: NA; cdr3_aa: CASSLSQGAYEQYF; cdr3_nt: TGCGCCAGCAGCCTCTCACAGGGGGCTTACGAGCAGTACTTC
v_call: TRBV7-3; j_call: TRBJ2-7; d_call: TRBD2; clone_size: NA; cdr3_aa: CASSLTSGTGEQYF; cdr3_nt: TGTGCCAGCAGCTTGACTAGCGGGACTGGCGAGCAGTACTTC
v_call: TRBV15; j_call: TRBJ1-4; d_call: TRBD1; clone_size: NA; cdr3_aa: CATSRAGGSEKLFF; cdr3_nt: TGTGCCACCAGCAGGGCAGGGGGTAGTGAAAAACTGTTTTTT
v_call: TRBV7-2; j_call: TRBJ1-4; d_call: TRBD1; clone_size: NA; cdr3_aa: CASRYDREANEKLFF; cdr3_nt: TGTGCCAGCAGATACGACAGGGAGGCTAATGAAAAACTGTTTTTT
v_call: TRBV6-2/TRBV6-3; j_call: TRBJ2-7; d_call: NA; clone_size: NA; cdr3_aa: CASSYSTLGSPSYEQYF; cdr3_nt: TGTGCCAGCAGTTACTCGACGCTCGGGTCCCCCTCCTACGAGCAGTACTTC
v_call: TRBV6-5; j_call: TRBJ1-1; d_call: TRBD1; clone_size: NA; cdr3_aa: CASSYTRQGTEAFF; cdr3_nt: TGTGCCAGCAGTTACACAAGACAGGGCACTGAAGCTTTCTTT
v_call: TRBV19; j_call: TRBJ1-1; d_call: NA; clone_size: NA; cdr3_aa: CASSIGAGRGNTEAFF; cdr3_nt: TGTGCCAGTAGTATAGGGGCAGGGCGCGGGAACACTGAAGCTTTCTTT
v_call: TRBV6-5; j_call: TRBJ1-1; d_call: TRBD1; clone_size: NA; cdr3_aa: CASSRRTGNTEAFF; cdr3_nt: TGTGCCAGCAGCCGAAGGACAGGGAACACTGAAGCTTTCTTT
v_call: TRBV11-3; j_call: TRBJ2-3; d_call: TRBD1; clone_size: NA; cdr3_aa: CASSLGTTGTSTDTQYF; cdr3_nt: TGTGCCAGCAGCTTAGGAACGACAGGGACCAGCACAGATACGCAGTATTTT
v_call: TRBV7-2; j_call: TRBJ1-2; d_call: NA; clone_size: NA; cdr3_aa: CASRQEVGSGAYGYTF; cdr3_nt: TGTGCCAGCAGGCAGGAGGTGGGCAGCGGAGCCTATGGCTACACCTTC
v_call: TRBV18; j_call: TRBJ2-7; d_call: TRBD1; clone_size: NA; cdr3_aa: CASSPKTGSGEQYF; cdr3_nt: TGTGCCAGCTCTCCCAAGACAGGGTCTGGGGAGCAGTACTTC
v_call: TRBV5-1; j_call: TRBJ2-3; d_call: TRBD2; clone_size: once; cdr3_aa: CASSLARGTSGNTDTQYF; cdr3_nt: TGCGCCAGCAGCTTGGCCCGGGGGACTAGCGGAAACACAGATACGCAGTATTTT
v_call: TRBV7-9; j_call: TRBJ1-1; d_call: NA; clone_size: once; cdr3_aa: CASSLGQNTEAFF; cdr3_nt: TGTGCCAGCAGCTTGGGACAGAACACTGAAGCTTTCTTT
v_call: TRBV18; j_call: TRBJ1-4; d_call: NA; clone_size: NA; cdr3_aa: CASSPQREPNEKLFF; cdr3_nt: TGTGCCAGCTCACCACAGAGGGAGCCTAATGAAAAACTGTTTTTT
v_call: TRBV18; j_call: TRBJ1-5; d_call: NA; clone_size: NA; cdr3_aa: CASSQRQVGGSNQPQHF; cdr3_nt: TGTGCCAGCTCACAACGACAGGTTGGGGGAAGCAATCAGCCCCAGCATTTT
v_call: TRBV28; j_call: TRBJ1-5; d_call: NA; clone_size: NA; cdr3_aa: CASTAEGLRNQPQHF; cdr3_nt: TGTGCCAGCACAGCGGAAGGTCTCCGCAATCAGCCCCAGCATTTT
v_call: TRBV27; j_call: TRBJ1-2; d_call: TRBD1; clone_size: NA; cdr3_aa: CASSLSRGTGASGYTF; cdr3_nt: TGTGCCAGCAGTTTATCTCGGGGGACAGGGGCAAGTGGCTACACCTTC
v_call: TRBV7-8; j_call: TRBJ2-5; d_call: NA; clone_size: few; cdr3_aa: CASSRGGGLETQYF; cdr3_nt: TGTGCCAGCAGCCGAGGGGGGGGCTTGGAGACCCAGTACTTC
v_call: TRBV5-6; j_call: TRBJ2-1; d_call: NA; clone_size: NA; cdr3_aa: CASSLVSSSYNEQFF; cdr3_nt: TGTGCCAGCAGCTTAGTGTCGAGCTCCTACAATGAGCAGTTCTTC
v_call: TRBV24-1; j_call: TRBJ2-1; d_call: TRBD2; clone_size: NA; cdr3_aa: CATSDPSGRRDNEQFF; cdr3_nt: TGTGCCACCAGTGACCCCAGCGGGAGAAGAGACAATGAGCAGTTCTTC